This is a list of T cell receptor beta chains from one sample in a study of cytomegalovirus exposure and HLA in healthy donors. Produced via immunoSEQ multiplex PCR; TCRdb's table is partial and in-frame only. The sample includes roughly 180,000 clones, 70% to 85% of them seen just once. Sequences were obtained from PBMCs. These receptors were collected from a girl aged 2 to 9 in good health and CMV-seropositive. CDR3s include the opening cysteine and the closing phenylalanine or tryptophan. The order of the fields is J gene, clone size, V gene, D gene, CDR3 protein, CDR3 DNA. The D gene is left open where the match is weak. Some rows have no size entry. The others give once, few or many, or a class for an expanded clone.

>TRBJ1-2|NA|TRBV28|TRBD1
CASSLLDRVYGYTF
TGTGCCAGCAGTTTACTGGACAGGGTGTATGGCTACACCTTC
>TRBJ1-3|NA|TRBV6-6|NA
CASSGTGSSGNTIYF
TGTGCCAGCAGTGGCACGGGGAGCTCTGGAAACACCATATATTTT
>TRBJ2-3|once|TRBV23-1|NA
CASSHRTTHPSTDTQYF
TGCGCCAGCAGTCACCGCACGACACATCCTAGCACAGATACGCAGTATTTT
>TRBJ1-2|NA|TRBV28|TRBD1
CASTPPGQGYFYGYTF
TGTGCCAGCACCCCTCCGGGACAGGGGTATTTCTATGGCTACACCTTC
>TRBJ2-7|NA|TRBV28|NA
CASKAYTESSYYEQYF
TGTGCCAGCAAGGCTTATACGGAGAGCAGCTACTACGAGCAGTACTTC
>TRBJ2-2|NA|TRBV5-1|NA
CASSLEQTDGELFF
TGCGCCAGCAGCTTGGAACAGACAGACGGGGAGCTGTTTTTT
>TRBJ2-5|NA|TRBV4-1|NA
CASSPQGKRGQETQYF
TGCGCCAGCAGCCCTCAGGGGAAACGGGGACAAGAGACCCAGTACTTC
>TRBJ2-7|NA|TRBV6-5|NA
CASSYSKFPTYEQYF
TGTGCCAGCAGTTACTCGAAGTTCCCTACCTACGAGCAGTACTTC
>TRBJ2-6|NA|TRBV11-1|NA
CASSLARFPGANVLTF
TGTGCCAGCAGCTTAGCCAGATTCCCTGGGGCCAACGTCCTGACTTTC
>TRBJ2-3|once|TRBV5-4|TRBD2
CASSLDLAGGIDTQYF
TGTGCCAGCAGCTTGGACCTGGCGGGAGGTATAGATACGCAGTATTTT
>TRBJ2-2|once|TRBV6-5|TRBD2
CASSGTRTSTGELFF
TGTGCCAGCAGCGGGACTAGGACCTCCACCGGGGAGCTGTTTTTT
>TRBJ2-5|NA|TRBV6-6|NA
CASGQGGSVQETQYF
TGTGCCAGCGGTCAGGGGGGCAGTGTCCAAGAGACCCAGTACTTC
>TRBJ1-6|NA|TRBV23-1|NA
CASSQRLTGTSSYNSPLHF
TGCGCCAGCAGTCAAAGACTCACAGGAACGAGCTCCTATAATTCACCCCTCCACTTT
>TRBJ1-1|NA|TRBV15|TRBD1
CATSSGLRGPMNTEAFF
TGTGCCACCAGCAGTGGTCTAAGGGGGCCCATGAACACTGAAGCTTTCTTT
>TRBJ1-5|few|TRBV4-1|TRBD1
CASSRQGVQPQHF
TGCGCCAGCAGCCGACAGGGCGTTCAGCCCCAGCATTTT
>TRBJ1-1|NA|TRBV18|NA
CASSPLRENTEAFF
TGTGCCAGCTCACCACTCCGAGAGAACACTGAAGCTTTCTTT
>TRBJ2-7|once|TRBV5-1|NA
CASSRDLRSSYEQYF
TGCGCCAGCAGCAGGGACTTGCGGAGCTCCTACGAGCAGTACTTC
>TRBJ2-3|NA|TRBV6-5|NA
CASNSGGAQYF
TGTGCCAGCAACTCCGGCGGGGCGCAGTATTTT
>TRBJ1-1|NA|TRBV7-3|NA
CASSTTGTSTEAFF
TGTGCCAGCAGTACCACCGGGACTTCCACTGAAGCTTTCTTT
>TRBJ2-6|NA|TRBV4-1|NA
CASSQDTRGRGSSGANVLTF
TGCGCCAGCAGCCAAGATACGAGGGGGAGGGGTTCATCTGGGGCCAACGTCCTGACTTTC
>TRBJ1-1|few|TRBV2|NA
CASIDGRAMSEAFF
TGTGCCAGCATCGACGGCAGGGCAATGTCTGAAGCTTTCTTT
>TRBJ2-3|NA|TRBV5-4|TRBD2
CASSPRAGGSPSTQYF
TGTGCCAGCAGCCCACGGGCGGGAGGGTCGCCTTCTACGCAGTATTTT
>TRBJ1-2|NA|TRBV11-2|TRBD1
CASSLDFQGAPVKGYGYTF
TGTGCCAGCAGCTTAGATTTTCAGGGGGCCCCTGTGAAGGGCTATGGCTACACCTTC
>TRBJ1-2|NA|TRBV5-1|NA
CASSLRGTPLGYTF
TGCGCCAGCAGCCTGCGGGGGACACCCCTGGGCTACACCTTC
>TRBJ2-7|NA|TRBV6-1|NA
CASSYRTAYEQYF
TGTGCCAGCAGTTATCGGACAGCCTACGAGCAGTACTTC
>TRBJ2-3|NA|TRBV11-1|NA
CASSLAPEDTQYF
TGTGCCAGCAGCTTAGCCCCCGAGGATACGCAGTATTTT
>TRBJ1-4|NA|TRBV7-2|NA
CASSLQRGNEKLFF
TGTGCCAGCAGCCTCCAACGGGGGAATGAAAAACTGTTTTTT